One and the same sample provided the 6 T cell receptor beta chains below, sequenced in a study of identical twins (dated by TCRdb to 2015 to 2016). Libraries were constructed by 5' RACE. The instrument given in TCRdb is Illumina HiSeq 2000. TCRdb's own reprocessing of the public reads used fastp at Q25 and MiXCR and kept productive beta chains. When rows share a CDR3 protein, they turn into one entry using the most common DNA and genes. This sample lists around 530,000 distinct CDR3 sequences; about 15% were detected once. 0.44% of the sample rests with the top ten. This sample also appeared in a second study, on yellow fever vaccine responses in identical twins.

The sequencing input was CD4+ T cells sorted from blood. These receptors were obtained from a young woman in good health.

The gene calls are TRBV20-1 and TRBJ1-1, with D unresolved. The V gene lost 3 bases and the J gene lost 1 base, with 12 bases spanning the gap. Germline CDR1 reads DFQATT; CDR2 reads SNEGSKA (reference sequence). The CDR3 is 14 amino acids. The CDR3 spells CSASGRVKNTEAFF. The CDR3 bases are TGCAGTGCTAGCGGACGGGTGAAGAACACTGAAGCTTTCTTT.

In its sample, this clonotype was seen a few times. This chain uses TRBV24-1 with TRBJ2-1, with 12 nucleotides matching TRBD1. The trim removed 1 base at V and 5 bases at J, leaving 2 bases unmatched. The V gene's germline CDR1 is KGHDR and CDR2 SFDVKD. The CDR3 sequence is 16 residues long. Written as DNA, the CDR3 is TGTGCCACCAGTGATTTAGGGACAGGGGGCCACAATGAGCAGTTCTTC. This gives the protein CATSDLGTGGHNEQFF.

The rearrangement joins TRBV20-1 to TRBJ2-3; D remains unclear. V lost 1 base and J lost 2, with 7 bases in between. The CDR3 is 13 residues long. Germline values: CDR1 DFQATT, CDR2 SNEGSKA (reference sequence). CDR3 sequence (DNA): TGCAGTGCTAGAGCGGTCCCCACAGATACGCAGTATTTT. Its protein is CSARAVPTDTQYF.

The sample holds a few counts of this clonotype. The chain recombines TRBV2 with TRBJ2-5, with no clear D. The CDR3 loop spans 13 amino acids. V was pared by 4 bases and J by 3 bases, with 9 bases between. Per germline, CDR1 SNHLY and CDR2 FYNNEI. Here the CDR3 DNA reads TGTGCCAGCAGTGCGACAAACGAAGAGACCCAGTACTTC. This sequence encodes CASSATNEETQYF.

The CDR3: CASSIVLRQASYNEQFF. In DNA form, the CDR3 reads TGTGCCAGTAGTATAGTGTTACGGCAGGCCTCCTACAATGAGCAGTTCTTC. The V and J genes are TRBV19 and TRBJ2-1; no clear D gene. The CDR3 has 17 amino acids. Trimming cost V 1 base and J 0 bases, with 13 bases left between them. Germline loops: CDR1 LNHDA, CDR2 SQIVND (reference sequence).

This clonotype was observed a handful of times. V is TRBV20-1 and J is TRBJ2-2; no reliable D call. The germline CDR1 and CDR2 sequences are DFQATT and SNEGSKA (reference sequence). This CDR3 has 13 amino acids. The V end lost 4 bases, the J end lost 1 base, and 7 bases lay between the germline ends. CDR3 in DNA: TGCAGTGCTACCTTGGGGAACACCGGGGAGCTGTTTTTT. As protein: CSATLGNTGELFF.